The TCR beta chain described here comes from a study of blood T cell repertoires in COVID-19. Whole-study context: The study drew acute and convalescent COVID-19 samples from the United States, Italy and Spain. Nucleic acid was either cDNA or gDNA, and it came from T cells, B-cell-depleted T cells, or PBMCs.

Sequencing used immunoSEQ multiplex PCR; TCRdb keeps in-frame clones, though not all of them. The repertoire consists of about 88,000 clones, with over 65% occurring once and the leading ten covering more than 14%. The TCR comes from a woman in her sixties or seventies with acute or convalescent COVID-19. Material for sequencing was peripheral blood.

The CDR3 loop is CASSLAYQETQYF. The DNA of the CDR3 is TGTGCCAGCAGCTTGGCGTACCAAGAGACCCAGTACTTC. The chain uses TRBV5-4 and TRBJ2-5; D not resolved. The CDR3 is 13 residues long. CDR1 is SGHNT, CDR2 YYREEE, per germline (reference sequence). Trimming removed 0 bases from V and 0 bases from J, with 3 bases in between.